This TCR beta chain was found in a study of blood T cell repertoires in COVID-19. This CDR3 contains 15 residues. The junction had 5 bases not matched to a gene; V was cut back by 3 bases and J by 2 bases. The germline V gene encodes CDR1 KGHSH and CDR2 LQKENI. Measured with immunoSEQ multiplex PCR; TCRdb has only the in-frame clones, and not every one. Of 250,000 to 350,000 clones detected, about 88% appear once; the ten largest clones hold more than 1.4%. The sample comprised peripheral blood. The J gene is TRBJ1-2, the V gene TRBV18; 8 bases are shared with TRBD1. The receptor comes from a human donor with COVID-19, enrolled during active disease. The donor label of this sample is uncertain. The CDR3 sequence: CASSPGQASNYGYTF. CDR3 DNA: TGTGCCAGCTCACCGGGACAGGCTTCCAACTATGGCTACACCTTC.